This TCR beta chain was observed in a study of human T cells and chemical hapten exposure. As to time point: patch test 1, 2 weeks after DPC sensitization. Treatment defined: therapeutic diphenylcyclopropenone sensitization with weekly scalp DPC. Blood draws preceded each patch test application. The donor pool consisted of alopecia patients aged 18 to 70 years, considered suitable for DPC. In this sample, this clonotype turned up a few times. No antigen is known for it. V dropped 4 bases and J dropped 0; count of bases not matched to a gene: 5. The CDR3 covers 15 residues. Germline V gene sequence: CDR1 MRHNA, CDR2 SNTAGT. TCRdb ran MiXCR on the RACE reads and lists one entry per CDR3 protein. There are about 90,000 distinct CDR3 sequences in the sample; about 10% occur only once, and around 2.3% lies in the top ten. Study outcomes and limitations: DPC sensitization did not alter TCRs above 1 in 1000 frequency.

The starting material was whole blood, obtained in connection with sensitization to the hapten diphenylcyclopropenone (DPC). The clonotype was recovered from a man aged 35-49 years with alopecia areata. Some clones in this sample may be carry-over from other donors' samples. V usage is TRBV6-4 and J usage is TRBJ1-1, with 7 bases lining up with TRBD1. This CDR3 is CASSAVQGMNTEAFF. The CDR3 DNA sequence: TGTGCCAGCAGTGCCGTACAGGGGATGAACACTGAAGCTTTCTTT.